The 13 T cell receptor beta chains presented below share a single source sample, sequenced in a study of shared clonotypes between healthy human individuals. Data came from immunoSEQ multiplex PCR; TCRdb stores just in-frame clones and leaves some out. The table shows about 2 million clones, with approximately 94% occurring only once. Positive CCR7 selection of CD45RO-negative cells yielded the naive CD8 cells, and terminally differentiated effector memory CD45RA+ cells were excluded. Sequencing used naive CD8+ T cells sorted from blood. These TCRs come from a man aged 18 to 35 in good health.

This clone was counted once. This chain connects TRBV6-5 to TRBJ2-3, with 7 bases aligning to TRBD2. Trimming removed 5 bases from V and 6 bases from J; junction bases left unmatched: 11. The CDR3 contains 15 residues. Germline loops: CDR1 MNHEY, CDR2 SVGAGI. Written as DNA, the CDR3 is TGTGCCAGCAGTCCTGCTGGGAGGGATCGGGATACGCAGTATTTT. Translating it yields CASSPAGRDRDTQYF.

Of note for this clone: The same CDR3 arises from other DNA sequences in this sample as well. The rearrangement links TRBV28 to TRBJ1-2, with unresolved D. V was cut by 8 bases and J by 7 bases, with 11 bases left in between. Looked up from germline, CDR1 is MDHEN and CDR2 is SYDVKM. This CDR3 contains 11 residues. The CDR3 protein is CASSFGGGYTF. Written as DNA, the CDR3 is TGTGCCAGCTCCTTTGGAGGTGGCTACACCTTC.

This chain joins TRBV5-1 and TRBJ1-1; D remains unclear. V was clipped by 2 bases and J by 6 bases, with 8 bases between them. CDR3 length equals 12 residues. CDR1 is SGHRS, CDR2 YFSETQ, per germline. The DNA of the CDR3 is TGCGCCAGCAGCTTCTATGGGCCTGAAGCTTTCTTT. Amino acids: CASSFYGPEAFF.

The chain employs TRBV14 and TRBJ2-3; D is perhaps TRBD2 (5 bases). The CDR3 consists of 14 residues. Trimming removed 4 bases from V and 4 bases from J, with 12 bases in between. The germline V gene encodes CDR1 SGHDN and CDR2 FVKESK. CDR3 in DNA: TGTGCCAGCAGCCCGAGGGTAATGGCAGATACGCAGTATTTT. Translation: CASSPRVMADTQYF.

The chain employs TRBV5-8 and TRBJ1-5; 7 nucleotides agree with TRBD1. CDR3 length equals 15 residues. The germline V gene encodes CDR1 SGHTS and CDR2 YDEGEE. After removal of 2 bases from V and 6 bases from J, the junction contained 8 bases not matched to a gene. The CDR3 nucleotides read TGTGCCAGCAGCTTTGGAGGGGGCGCGGTTCAGCCCCAGCATTTT. Its protein is CASSFGGGAVQPQHF.

The J gene is TRBJ1-2, the V gene TRBV25-1; 8 positions agree with TRBD1. Germline values: CDR1 MGHDK, CDR2 SYGVNS. The V gene end was trimmed by 4 bases and the J gene end by 1 base; junction bases not matched to a gene: 11. This CDR3 spans 17 amino acids. The CDR3 loop is CASSGSRTGRLNYGYTF. In DNA form, the CDR3 reads TGTGCCAGCAGTGGCTCCCGGACAGGGCGCCTTAACTATGGCTACACCTTC.

This chain links TRBV27 with TRBJ2-1, with D possibly TRBD1 on 5 matching bases. Germline V CDR1 and CDR2: MNHEY, SMNVEV (reference sequence). Trimming stripped 0 bases from V and 4 bases from J, with 10 bases between. The CDR3 is 15 amino acids. The CDR3 loop is CASSLSGRGYNEQFF. The CDR3 nucleotides are TGTGCCAGCAGTTTATCGGGTAGGGGTTACAATGAGCAGTTCTTC.

V and J are TRBV4-1 and TRBJ1-3; possible D gene TRBD1, 5 bases. Trimming took off 3 bases at V and 2 bases at J, with 8 bases between the two ends. Germline V gene data show CDR1 as MGHRA and CDR2 as YSYEKL. The CDR3 has 14 residues. The CDR3 spells CASSQGLTGNTIYF. CDR3 in DNA: TGCGCCAGCAGCCAGGGGCTCACTGGAAACACCATATATTTT.

The chain combines TRBV30 with TRBJ1-3; D call uncertain. Germline-derived CDR1 and CDR2 are GTSNPN and SVGIG (reference sequence). The length of the CDR3 is 13 residues. Trimming took off 4 bases at V and 0 bases at J, with 7 bases between the two ends. The CDR3 region has the DNA TGTGCCTGGACTTTGGGCTCTGGAAACACCATATATTTT. Amino acids: CAWTLGSGNTIYF.

This sequence joins TRBV15 and TRBJ2-5; tentative D call: TRBD1 (6 bases). The ends were cut back, 0 bases at V and 3 bases at J, with 14 bases in the middle. Germline V lookup: CDR1 LNHNV, CDR2 YYDKDF (reference sequence). This CDR3 is built from 16 residues. The CDR3 nucleotides are TGTGCCACCAGCAGAGACCTAACGGACAGAAAAGAGACCCAGTACTTC. It translates to CATSRDLTDRKETQYF. Filled out from reference TRBV15 and TRBJ2-5, the complete variable domain reads DAMVIQNPRYQVTQFGKPVTLSCSQTLNHNVMYWYQQKSSQAPKLLFHYYDKDFNNEADTPDNFQSRRPNTSFCFLDIRSPGLGDTAMYLCATSRDLTDRKETQYFGPGTRLLVL.

The rearrangement links TRBV28 to TRBJ2-5, with D possibly being TRBD2 (5 bases). CDR3 length: 13 amino acids. The germline V and J ends were trimmed by 2 bases and 5 bases, with 9 bases remaining between them. Germline CDR1 reads MDHEN; CDR2 reads SYDVKM. The chain's CDR3 is CASSLPSSETQYF. The CDR3 DNA reads TGTGCCAGCAGTTTACCTAGCTCGGAGACCCAGTACTTC. Full variable domain (rest looked up from reference TRBV28 and TRBJ2-5): DVKVTQSSRYLVKRTGEKVFLECVQDMDHENMFWYRQDPGLGLRLIYFSYDVKMKEKGDIPEGYSVSREKKERFSLILESASTNQTSMYLCASSLPSSETQYFGPGTRLLVL.

CDR3 amino acids: CASSLEAWGSPLHF. The CDR3 nucleotides are TGTGCCAGCAGCTTAGAGGCCTGGGGTTCACCCCTCCACTTT. The V gene is TRBV7-9, the J gene TRBJ1-6; D gene ambiguous. The germline V gene has CDR1 SEHNR and CDR2 FQNEAQ (reference sequence). The germline V and J ends were trimmed by 1 base and 9 bases, with 10 bases remaining between them. CDR3 length: 14 amino acids.

The J gene is TRBJ1-1, the V gene TRBV15; TRBD1 agrees at 7 bases. With 8 bases clipped from V and 0 bases from J, the junction kept 6 bases outside the gene matches. Looked up from germline, CDR1 is LNHNV and CDR2 is YYDKDF (reference sequence). CDR3 length: 14 residues. The CDR3 protein is CATSQGWMNTEAFF. CDR3 nucleotides: TGTGCCACCTCACAGGGGTGGATGAACACTGAAGCTTTCTTT.